The T cell receptor (beta chain) described here comes from a study of PD-L1 blockade in urothelial cancer. Germline lookup yields CDR1 KGHSH and CDR2 LQKENI. Germline trimming cut 5 bases from V and 6 bases from J; bases unmatched to any gene: 14. This CDR3 is 16 amino acids long. Time point specified: peripheral blood 6 weeks after treatment start. The investigators introduced synthetic TCR analog templates into each PCR as spikes. The assay was immunoSEQ multiplex PCR, and TCRdb's table has in-frame clones only and misses some. Of more than 60,000 clones in the sample, about 90% were seen once. The TCR comes from a man between 60 and 70 years old with urothelial cancer. The rearrangement uses TRBV18 and TRBJ1-2; TRBD1 agrees at 8 bases. The specimen was PBMCs, collected around atezolizumab (anti-PD-L1) treatment. CDR3: CASSESPGQDGNGYTF. As DNA, the CDR3 is TGTGCCAGCTCAGAGTCCCCGGGACAGGATGGGAATGGCTACACCTTC.